Shown below are 4 T cell receptor beta chains from a single sample sequenced in a study of radiation and T cells in renal cell carcinoma. Described time point: blood 2 weeks post-SBRT. Treatment: 15 Gy SBRT to primary tumor, nephrectomy 4 weeks later. The assay was immunoSEQ multiplex PCR, and TCRdb's table has in-frame clones only and misses some. The repertoire holds some 70,000 clones, with around 76% as singletons. The specimen was blood, collected from a patient whose treatment included radiotherapy and nephrectomy. The receptors were sampled from a man in his sixties with renal cell carcinoma.

The V gene is TRBV5-1, the J gene TRBJ2-5; no clear D. This CDR3 is 13 amino acids long. The V and J ends lost 5 bases and 3 bases respectively, with 11 bases between them. Germline V lookup: CDR1 SGHRS, CDR2 YFSETQ. The CDR3 loop is CASRPGVEETQYF. CDR3 in DNA: TGCGCCAGCAGACCCGGCGTGGAAGAGACCCAGTACTTC.

The genes are TRBV7-2 and TRBJ1-2; D uncertain. V lost 1 base and J lost 0, with 12 bases in between. CDR3 length: 16 amino acids. Germline V gene sequence: CDR1 SGHTA, CDR2 FQGNSA. The chain's CDR3 is CASSLGLVSTNYGYTF. The DNA of the CDR3 is TGTGCCAGCAGCTTAGGTTTGGTCAGTACTAACTATGGCTACACCTTC.

The CDR3 DNA follows: TGTGCCAGCAGACAGGGGGGGGATAATCAGCCCCAGCATTTT. The encoded protein is CASRQGGDNQPQHF. The J gene is TRBJ1-5, the V gene TRBV6-6; 8 bases align to TRBD1. The trim removed 6 bases at V and 4 bases at J, leaving 5 bases unmatched. This CDR3 region has 14 residues. CDR1 and CDR2 (germline): MNHNY, SVGAGI (reference sequence).

CDR3 protein: CASSPRGTSGRDEQFF. Written as DNA, the CDR3 is TGTGCCAGCAGCCCCAGGGGGACTAGCGGGAGGGATGAGCAGTTCTTC. The rearrangement uses TRBV7-2 and TRBJ2-1; 16 positions match TRBD2. V dropped 5 bases and J dropped 8; count of bases not matched to a gene: 6. Germline V CDR1 and CDR2: SGHTA, FQGNSA. The CDR3 has 16 residues.